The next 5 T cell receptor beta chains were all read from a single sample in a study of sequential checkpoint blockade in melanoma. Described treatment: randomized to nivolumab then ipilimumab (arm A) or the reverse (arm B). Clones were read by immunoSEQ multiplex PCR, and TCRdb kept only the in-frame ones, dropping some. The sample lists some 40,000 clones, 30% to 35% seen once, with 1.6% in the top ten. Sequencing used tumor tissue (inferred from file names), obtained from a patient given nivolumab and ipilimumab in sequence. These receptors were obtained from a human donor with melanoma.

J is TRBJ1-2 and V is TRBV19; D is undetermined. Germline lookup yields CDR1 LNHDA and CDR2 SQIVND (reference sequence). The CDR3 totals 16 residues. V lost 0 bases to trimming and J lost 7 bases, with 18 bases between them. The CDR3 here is CASSIEWQATYSGYTF. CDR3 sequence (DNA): TGTGCCAGTAGTATAGAATGGCAGGCCACCTATAGTGGCTACACCTTC.

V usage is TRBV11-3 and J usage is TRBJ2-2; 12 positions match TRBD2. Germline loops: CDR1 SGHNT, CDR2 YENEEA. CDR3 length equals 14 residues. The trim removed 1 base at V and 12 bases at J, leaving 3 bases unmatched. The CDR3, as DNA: TGTGCCAGCAGCTTAGGGCTAGCGGGGGGGCAGCTGTTTTTT. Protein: CASSLGLAGGQLFF.

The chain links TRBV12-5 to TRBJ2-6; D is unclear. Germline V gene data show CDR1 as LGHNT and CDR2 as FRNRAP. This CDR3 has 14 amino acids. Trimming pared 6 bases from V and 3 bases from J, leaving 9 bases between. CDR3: CASGPGDGANVLTF. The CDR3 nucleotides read TGTGCTAGTGGCCCTGGGGATGGGGCCAACGTCCTGACTTTC. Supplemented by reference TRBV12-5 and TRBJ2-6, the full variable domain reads DARVTQTPRHKVTEMGQEVTMRCQPILGHNTVFWYRQTMMQGLELLAYFRNRAPLDDSGMPKDRFSAEMPDATLATLKIQPSEPRDSAVYFCASGPGDGANVLTFGAGSRLTVL.

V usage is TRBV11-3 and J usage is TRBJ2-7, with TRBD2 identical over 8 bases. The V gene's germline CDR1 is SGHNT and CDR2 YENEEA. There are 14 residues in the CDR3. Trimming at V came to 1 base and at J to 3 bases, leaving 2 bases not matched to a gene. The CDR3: CASSLGGLGYEQYF. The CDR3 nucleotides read TGTGCCAGCAGCTTAGGGGGACTAGGCTACGAGCAGTACTTC.

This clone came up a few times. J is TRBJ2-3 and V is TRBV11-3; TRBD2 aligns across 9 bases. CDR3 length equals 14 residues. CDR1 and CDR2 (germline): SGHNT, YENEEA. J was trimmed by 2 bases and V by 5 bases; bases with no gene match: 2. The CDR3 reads CASSRGRATDTQYF. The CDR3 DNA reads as TGTGCCAGCAGCCGCGGGAGGGCCACAGATACGCAGTATTTT.